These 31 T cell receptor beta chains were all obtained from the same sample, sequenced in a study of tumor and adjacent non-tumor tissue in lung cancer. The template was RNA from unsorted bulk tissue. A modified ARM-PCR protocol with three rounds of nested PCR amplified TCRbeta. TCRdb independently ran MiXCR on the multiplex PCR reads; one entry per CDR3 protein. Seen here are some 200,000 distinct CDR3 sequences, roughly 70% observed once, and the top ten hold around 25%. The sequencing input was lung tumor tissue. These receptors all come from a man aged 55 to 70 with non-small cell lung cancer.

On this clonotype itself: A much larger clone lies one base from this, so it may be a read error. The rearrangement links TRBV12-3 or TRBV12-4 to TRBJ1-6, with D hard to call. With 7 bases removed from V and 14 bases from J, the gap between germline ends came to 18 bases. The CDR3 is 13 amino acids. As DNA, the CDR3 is TGTGCCAGCACTTGGAGCGGGAACTCATCCCTCCACTTT. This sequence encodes CASTWSGNSSLHF.

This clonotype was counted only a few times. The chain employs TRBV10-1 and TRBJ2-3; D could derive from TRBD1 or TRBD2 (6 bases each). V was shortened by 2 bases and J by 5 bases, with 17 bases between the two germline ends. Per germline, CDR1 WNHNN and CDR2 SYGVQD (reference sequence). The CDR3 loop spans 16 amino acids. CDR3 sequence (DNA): TGCGCCAGCAGTGAGAGCGGGTACCGAGGGGGAGATACGCAGTATTTT. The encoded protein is CASSESGYRGGDTQYF.

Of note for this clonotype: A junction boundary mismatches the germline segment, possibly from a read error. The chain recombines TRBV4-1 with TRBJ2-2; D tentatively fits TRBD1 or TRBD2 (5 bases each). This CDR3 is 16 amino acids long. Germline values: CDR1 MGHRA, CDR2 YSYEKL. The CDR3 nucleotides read TGCGCCAGCAGCCAAATTCCCGGGGCGAACACCGGGGAGCTGTGTTTT. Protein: CASSQIPGANTGELCF.

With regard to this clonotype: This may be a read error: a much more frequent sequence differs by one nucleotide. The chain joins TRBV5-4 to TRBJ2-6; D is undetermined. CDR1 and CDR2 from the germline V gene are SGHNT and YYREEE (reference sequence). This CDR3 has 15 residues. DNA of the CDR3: TGTGCCACTTTATCCCAAGCTTCTGTGGCCAACGTCCTGACTTTC. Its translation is CATLSQASVANVLTF. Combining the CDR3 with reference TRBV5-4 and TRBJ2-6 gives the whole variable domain ETGVTQSPTHLIKTRGQQVTLRCSSQSGHNTVSWYQQALGQGPQFIFQYYREEENGRGNFPPRFSGLQFPNYSSELNVNALELDDSALYLCATLSQASVANVLTFGAGSRLTVL.

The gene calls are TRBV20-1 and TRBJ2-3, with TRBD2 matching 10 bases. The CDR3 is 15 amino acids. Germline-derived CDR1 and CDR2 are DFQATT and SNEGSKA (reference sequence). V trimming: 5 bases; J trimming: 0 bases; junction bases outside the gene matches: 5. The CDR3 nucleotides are TGCAGTGCTGTTAGGACTAGCGGTAGCACAGATACGCAGTATTTT. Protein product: CSAVRTSGSTDTQYF.

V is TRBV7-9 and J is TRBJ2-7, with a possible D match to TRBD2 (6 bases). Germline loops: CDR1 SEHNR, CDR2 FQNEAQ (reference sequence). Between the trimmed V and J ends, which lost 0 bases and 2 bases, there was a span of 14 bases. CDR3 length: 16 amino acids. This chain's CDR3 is CASSLAGSSDAYEQYF. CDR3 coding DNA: TGTGCCAGCAGCTTAGCAGGGTCTAGCGATGCCTACGAGCAGTACTTC.

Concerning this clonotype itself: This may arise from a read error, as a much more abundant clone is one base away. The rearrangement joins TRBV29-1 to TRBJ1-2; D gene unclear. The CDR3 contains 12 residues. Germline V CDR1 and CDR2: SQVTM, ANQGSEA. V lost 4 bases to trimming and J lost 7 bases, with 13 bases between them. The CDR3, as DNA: TGCAGCGTTGGACCGGAGAGCCGTGGCTACACCTTC. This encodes CSVGPESRGYTF.

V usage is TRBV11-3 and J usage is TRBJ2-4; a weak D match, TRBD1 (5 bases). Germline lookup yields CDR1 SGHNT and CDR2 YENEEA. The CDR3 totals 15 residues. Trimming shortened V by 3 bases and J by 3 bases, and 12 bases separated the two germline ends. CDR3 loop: CASSLARDGKNIQYF. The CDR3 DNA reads TGTGCCAGCAGCTTGGCCAGGGATGGCAAAAACATTCAGTACTTC.

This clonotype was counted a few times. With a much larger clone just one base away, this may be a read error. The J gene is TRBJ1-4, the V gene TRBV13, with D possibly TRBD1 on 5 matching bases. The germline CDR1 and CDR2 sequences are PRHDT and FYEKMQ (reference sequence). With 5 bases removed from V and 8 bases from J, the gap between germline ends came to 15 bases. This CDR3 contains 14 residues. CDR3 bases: TGTGCCAGCAGCCAACAGGTCGCTGGGGAAAAACTGTTTTTT. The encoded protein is CASSQQVAGEKLFF. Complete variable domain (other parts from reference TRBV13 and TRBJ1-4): AAGVIQSPRHLIKEKRETATLKCYPIPRHDTVYWYQQGPGQDPQFLISFYEKMQSDKGSIPDRFSAQQFSDYHSELNMSSLELGDSALYFCASSQQVAGEKLFFGSGTQLSVL.

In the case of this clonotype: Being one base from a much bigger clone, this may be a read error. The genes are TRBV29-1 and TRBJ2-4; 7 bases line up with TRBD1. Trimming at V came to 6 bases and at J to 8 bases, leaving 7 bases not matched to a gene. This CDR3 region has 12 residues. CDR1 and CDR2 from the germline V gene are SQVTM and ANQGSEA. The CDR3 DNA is TGCAGCGTAAGACAGGGTATGGACATTCAGTACTTC. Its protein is CSVRQGMDIQYF. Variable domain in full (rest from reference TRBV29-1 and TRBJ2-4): SAVISQKPSRDICQRGTSLTIQCQVDSQVTMMFWYRQQPGQSLTLIATANQGSEATYESGFVIDKFPISRPNLTFSTLTVSNMSPEDSSIYLCSVRQGMDIQYFGAGTRLSVL.

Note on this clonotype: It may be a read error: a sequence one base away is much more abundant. Here the CDR3 reads CASSLDRQGIDTQYF. The CDR3, as DNA: TGTGCCAGCAGCTTAGATCGCCAGGGCATAGATACGCAGTATTTT. The V and J genes are TRBV11-2 and TRBJ2-3; a weak D match, TRBD1 (5 bases). The CDR3 has 15 residues. CDR1 is SGHAT, CDR2 FQNNGV, per germline. Trimming removed 0 bases from V and 5 bases from J, with 12 bases in between.

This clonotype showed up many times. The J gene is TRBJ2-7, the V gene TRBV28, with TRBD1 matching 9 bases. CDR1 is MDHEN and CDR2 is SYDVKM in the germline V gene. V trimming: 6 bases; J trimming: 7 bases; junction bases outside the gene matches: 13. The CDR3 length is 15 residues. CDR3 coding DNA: TGTGCCAGCAGGAGAACAGGGGGCGACGGTGGGGAGCAGTACTTC. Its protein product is CASRRTGGDGGEQYF.

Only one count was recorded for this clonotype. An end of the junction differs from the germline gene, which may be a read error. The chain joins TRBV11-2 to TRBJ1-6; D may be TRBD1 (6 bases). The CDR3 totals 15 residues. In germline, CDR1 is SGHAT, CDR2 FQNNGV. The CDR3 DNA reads TGTGCCTGTAGCTTAGGAGGGGACAATAATTTACCCCTCCACTTT. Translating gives CACSLGGDNNLPLHF.

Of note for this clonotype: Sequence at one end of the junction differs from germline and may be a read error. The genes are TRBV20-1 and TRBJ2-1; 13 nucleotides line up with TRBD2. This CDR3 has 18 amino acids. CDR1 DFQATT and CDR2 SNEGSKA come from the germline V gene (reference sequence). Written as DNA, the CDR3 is TGCAGTGCTAGGACCGGGACTAGCGGGATGAGGGCCTACGATGAGCAGTTCTTC. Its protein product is CSARTGTSGMRAYDEQFF.

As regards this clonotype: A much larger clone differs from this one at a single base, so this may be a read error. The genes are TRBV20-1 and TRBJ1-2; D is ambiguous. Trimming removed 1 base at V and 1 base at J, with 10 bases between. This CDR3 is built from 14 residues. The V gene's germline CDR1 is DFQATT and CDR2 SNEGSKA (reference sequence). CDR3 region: CSARVGDVNYGYTF. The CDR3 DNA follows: TGCAGTGCTAGAGTCGGGGATGTTAACTATGGCTACACCTTC.

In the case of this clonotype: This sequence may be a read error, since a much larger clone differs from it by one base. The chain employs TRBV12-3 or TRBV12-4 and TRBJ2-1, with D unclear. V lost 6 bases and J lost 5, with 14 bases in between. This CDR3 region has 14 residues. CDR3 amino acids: CASRPSGANNEQFF. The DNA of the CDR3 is TGTGCCAGCAGACCTTCGGGCGCTAACAATGAGCAGTTCTTC.

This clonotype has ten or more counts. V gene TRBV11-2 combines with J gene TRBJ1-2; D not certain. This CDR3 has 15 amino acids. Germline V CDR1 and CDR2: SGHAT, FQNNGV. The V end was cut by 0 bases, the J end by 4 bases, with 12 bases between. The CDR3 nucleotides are TGTGCCAGCAGCTTAGAACACCGCTCCGTCTATGGCTACACCTTC. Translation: CASSLEHRSVYGYTF.

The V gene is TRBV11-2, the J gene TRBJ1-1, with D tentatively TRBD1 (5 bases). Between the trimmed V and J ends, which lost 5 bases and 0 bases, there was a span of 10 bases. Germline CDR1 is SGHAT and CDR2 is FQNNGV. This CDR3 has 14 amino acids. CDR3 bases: TGTGCCAGCAGCCCCAGGGTCATGAACACTGAAGCTTTCTTT. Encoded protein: CASSPRVMNTEAFF.

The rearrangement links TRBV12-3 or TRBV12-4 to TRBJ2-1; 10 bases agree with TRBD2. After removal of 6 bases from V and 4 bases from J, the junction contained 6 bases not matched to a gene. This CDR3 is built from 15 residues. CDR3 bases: TGTGCCAGCAGCACGACTAGCGGGTTTTACAATGAGCAGTTCTTC. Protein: CASSTTSGFYNEQFF.

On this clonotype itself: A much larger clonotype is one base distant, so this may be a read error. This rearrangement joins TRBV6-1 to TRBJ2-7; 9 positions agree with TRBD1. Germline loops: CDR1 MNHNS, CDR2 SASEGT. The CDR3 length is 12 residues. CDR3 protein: CGSSVGQGEQYF. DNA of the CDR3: TGTGGCAGCAGTGTTGGACAGGGGGAGCAGTACTTC.

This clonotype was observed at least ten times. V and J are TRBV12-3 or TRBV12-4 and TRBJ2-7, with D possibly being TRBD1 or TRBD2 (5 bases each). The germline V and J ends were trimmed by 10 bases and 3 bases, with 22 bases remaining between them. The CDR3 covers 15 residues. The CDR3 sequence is CAIRRDLDTFYEQYF. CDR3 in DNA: TGTGCCATTCGCCGGGACCTAGATACCTTCTACGAGCAGTACTTC.

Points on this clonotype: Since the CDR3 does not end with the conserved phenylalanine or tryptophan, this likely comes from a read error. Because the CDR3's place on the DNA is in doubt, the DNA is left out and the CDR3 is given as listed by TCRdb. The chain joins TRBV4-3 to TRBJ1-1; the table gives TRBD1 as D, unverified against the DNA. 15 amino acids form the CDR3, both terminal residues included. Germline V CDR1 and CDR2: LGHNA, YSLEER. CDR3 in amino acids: CASSQDYPGDTEAFY.

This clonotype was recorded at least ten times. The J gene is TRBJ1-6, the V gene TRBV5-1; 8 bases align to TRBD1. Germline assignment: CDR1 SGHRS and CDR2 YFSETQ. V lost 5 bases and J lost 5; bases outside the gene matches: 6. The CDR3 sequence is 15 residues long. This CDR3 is CASRARDRNNSPLHF. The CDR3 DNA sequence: TGCGCCAGCAGAGCCCGGGACAGGAATAATTCACCCCTCCACTTT.

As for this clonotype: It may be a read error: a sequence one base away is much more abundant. The CDR3: CGARDDGSSYNEQFF. CDR3 bases: TGCGGTGCTAGAGATGACGGGAGTTCCTACAATGAGCAGTTCTTC. V gene TRBV20-1 combines with J gene TRBJ2-1; the D gene is possibly TRBD2 (6 bases). Germline-derived CDR1 and CDR2 are DFQATT and SNEGSKA (reference sequence). The CDR3 is 15 amino acids.

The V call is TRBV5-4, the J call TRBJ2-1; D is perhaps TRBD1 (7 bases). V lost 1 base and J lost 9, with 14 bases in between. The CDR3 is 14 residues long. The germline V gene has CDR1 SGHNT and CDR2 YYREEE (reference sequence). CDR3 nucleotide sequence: TGTGCCAGCAGCTTGTTGACAGGGAGGAGTGAGCAGTTCTTC. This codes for CASSLLTGRSEQFF.

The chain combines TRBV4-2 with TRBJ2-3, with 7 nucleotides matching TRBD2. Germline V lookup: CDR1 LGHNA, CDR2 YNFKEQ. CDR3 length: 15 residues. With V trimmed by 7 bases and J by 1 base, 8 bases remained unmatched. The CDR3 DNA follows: TGTGCCAGCAACCCGGGACTAATCGGCACAGATACGCAGTATTTT. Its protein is CASNPGLIGTDTQYF.

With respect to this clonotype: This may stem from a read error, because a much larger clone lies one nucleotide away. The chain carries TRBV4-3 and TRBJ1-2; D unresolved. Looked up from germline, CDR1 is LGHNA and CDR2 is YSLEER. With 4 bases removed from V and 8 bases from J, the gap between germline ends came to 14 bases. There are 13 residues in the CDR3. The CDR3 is CASSPACRHGYTF. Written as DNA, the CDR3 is TGCGCCAGCAGCCCTGCGTGTCGGCACGGCTACACCTTC.

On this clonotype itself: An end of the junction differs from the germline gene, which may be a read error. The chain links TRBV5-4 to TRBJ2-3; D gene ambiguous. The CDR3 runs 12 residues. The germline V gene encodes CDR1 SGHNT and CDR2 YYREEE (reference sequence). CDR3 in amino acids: CANSLSLDRQYF. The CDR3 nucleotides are TGTGCCAACAGCTTGTCTCTAGATAGGCAGTATTTT.

The CDR3 coding sequence is TGTGCCAGGGAGGGCAATCAGCCCCAGCATTTT. This sequence encodes CAREGNQPQHF. The genes are TRBV21-1 and TRBJ1-5. TRBV21-1 is recorded as a pseudogene. CDR3 length: 11 amino acids.

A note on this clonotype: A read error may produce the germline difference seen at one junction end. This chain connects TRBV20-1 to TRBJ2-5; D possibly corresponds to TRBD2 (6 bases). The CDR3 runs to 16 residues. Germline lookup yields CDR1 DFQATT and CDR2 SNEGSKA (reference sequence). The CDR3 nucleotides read TGCAGTGTTAGAGATCTGGGGGGAGAGAACCAAGAGACCCAGTACTTC. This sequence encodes CSVRDLGGENQETQYF.

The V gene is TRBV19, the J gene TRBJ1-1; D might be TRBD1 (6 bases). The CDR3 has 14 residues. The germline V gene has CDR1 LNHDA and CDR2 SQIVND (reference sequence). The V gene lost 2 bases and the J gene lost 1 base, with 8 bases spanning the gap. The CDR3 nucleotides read TGTGCCAGTAGTATAACCAGGGGGAACACTGAAGCTTTCTTT. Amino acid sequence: CASSITRGNTEAFF.